This T cell receptor beta chain comes out of a study of cytomegalovirus exposure and HLA in healthy donors (dated by TCRdb to 2017 to 2019). Regarding the study in general: According to a later analysis, the 100 to 150 validation repertoires were produced on the same platform as the 666 repertoires of the first cohort. High-throughput TCR immunosequencing, statistical association of individual TCRs with disease status, and machine learning were combined to predict cytomegalovirus infection status. The study aimed to test whether signatures of past pathogen exposure could be identified by cataloging public T cell receptors. Along with the roughly 700-subject first cohort, a separate validation cohort of over 90 different subjects was used. Summary of the overall study and its limitations: The authors suggested that the approach could potentially be extended to other disease states and immunological phenotypes. Most TCR sequences were seen in very few donors, while some public TCRs were found in many individuals. In vitro tests confirmed that a few of the cytomegalovirus-associated TCR beta chains recognize cytomegalovirus antigens. The classifier was reported to diagnose cytomegalovirus status with high specificity and sensitivity in both the original cohort and the validation cohort. A later analysis found that TCRs clustered in the first cohort also tended to co-occur in the 120 validation repertoires, with more than 90% of cluster scores above 0. The study gave a list of 150 to 200 TCR beta chains associated with cytomegalovirus. The validation cohort had no HLA typing available for a later analysis, so co-occurrence within that cohort was assessed over all 130 or so repertoires.

Concerning this clone: The target of this receptor is not known. The record has no base qualities; no much larger clone is one base away.

The method was the immunoSEQ multiplex PCR assay. The original pipeline was this. To diagnose cytomegalovirus status from the catalog of TCR beta chain sequences, a statistical classification framework was built. TCRdb stores this immuneACCESS table with in-frame sequences only. Part of the clones is absent; in the studies checked, under half of the shortfall reflects unresolved V genes, and no reason is known for the rest. V and J calls and clone size are as listed in that table; D and trimming were resolved from the DNA. Within this sample are about 340,000 clones, with 86% of them counted one time only. The top ten clonotypes cover over 0.8% of the sample. The donors belonged to the validation cohort of roughly 120 subjects, which was separate from the roughly 670-subject first cohort. The CDR3 holds 17 amino acids from the cysteine to the phenylalanine. Kept here is only the CDR3 DNA, which spans 51 bases and is read in frame from base 1. As encoded in the germline V gene, CDR1 is MGHDK while CDR2 is SYGVNS. Unmatched junction bases come to 9, with V trimmed by 2 bases and J by 0 bases.

The source material was PBMCs. Rearrangement joined TRBV25-1 to TRBJ2-7, with TRBD1 matching 8 junction bases. The TCR originated in a woman between 18 and 30 years old in good health and CMV-seronegative. In nucleotide form, the sequence is TGTGCCAGCAGTGAAGGGCGGACAGGGCCGAGCTCCTACGAGCAGTACTTC. It translates to CASSEGRTGPSSYEQYF.